The next 8 T cell receptor beta chains were all read from a single sample in a study of blood T cells in healthy people across ages. Next came a second PCR, run for roughly 6 to 11 cycles, which used a sample-barcoded 5' primer along with a J-beta primer mix. A single record per CDR3 protein comes from TCRdb applying MiXCR to the 5' RACE reads. The sample carries 600,000 or so distinct CDR3 sequences, around 31% recorded once. The specimen sequenced was blood. The source is a woman of 80 years or more in good health.

V gene TRBV7-3 combines with J gene TRBJ1-2; perhaps TRBD1 as D (5 bases). The CDR3 totals 15 residues. The V end lost 5 bases, the J end lost 4 bases, and 17 bases lay between the germline ends. Germline assignment: CDR1 SGHTA and CDR2 FQGTGA. CDR3: CASSPTATASYGYTF. CDR3 in DNA: TGTGCCAGCAGCCCGACGGCGACAGCCTCCTATGGCTACACCTTC.

This clonotype appeared many times. The V call is TRBV30, the J call TRBJ2-6, with D perhaps assigned TRBD1 or TRBD2 (5 bases each). The CDR3 has 16 residues. Trimming removed 1 base at V and 0 bases at J, with 10 bases between. CDR1 and CDR2 (germline): GTSNPN, SVGIG (reference sequence). The chain's CDR3 is CAWSAGRLSGANVLTF. The CDR3 region has the DNA TGTGCCTGGAGTGCGGGACGTCTCTCTGGGGCCAACGTCCTGACTTTC.

The table lists this clonotype with a few counts. This rearrangement joins TRBV15 to TRBJ1-5; 7 bases are a match to TRBD1. Germline values: CDR1 LNHNV, CDR2 YYDKDF (reference sequence). Trimming cost V 6 bases and J 0 bases; bases outside gene matches: 5. This CDR3 comprises 15 residues. This CDR3 is CATRGRTGSNQPQHF. In nucleotides, the CDR3 is TGTGCCACCAGGGGTAGGACAGGTAGCAATCAGCCCCAGCATTTT.

This clonotype was counted many times. The chain uses TRBV6-2 or TRBV6-3 and TRBJ2-7; the D call may be TRBD1 or TRBD2 (5 bases each). V gave up 8 bases and J gave up 2 bases, with 16 bases separating them. Germline assignment: CDR1 MNHEY and CDR2 SVGEGT. The CDR3 runs 14 residues. The CDR3 loop reads CASRNGDGAYEQYF. CDR3 sequence (DNA): TGTGCCAGCCGGAACGGGGACGGGGCCTACGAGCAGTACTTC.

This clonotype showed up just a few times. Relative to the germline gene, one junction end is altered; a read error may explain this. This chain links TRBV20-1 with TRBJ1-1, with 8 positions matching TRBD1. This CDR3 has 16 residues. Looked up from germline, CDR1 is DFQATT and CDR2 is SNEGSKA (reference sequence). DNA of the CDR3: TGCAGTGCTTACGGACAGGGAAGGGGGCGGAACGCTGAAGCTTTCTTT. This translates into CSAYGQGRGRNAEAFF.

This clonotype has just a few counts. One base away lies a much larger clone, so this may be a sequencing read error. The chain carries TRBV6-1 and TRBJ2-7, with 12 bases that match TRBD2. V trimming: 6 bases; J trimming: 7 bases; junction bases outside the gene matches: 7. Germline CDR1 reads MNHNS; CDR2 reads SASEGT. The CDR3 is made up of 14 amino acids. The CDR3 DNA reads TGTGCCAGCAGGGAGTTCGGACTAGCGGGGGAGCAGTACTTC. Translating it yields CASREFGLAGEQYF.

This clonotype was picked up a small number of times. One base away lies a much larger clone, so this may be a sequencing read error. The chain recombines TRBV7-3 with TRBJ2-5; D perhaps matches TRBD1 (6 bases). The ends were cut back, 5 bases at V and 11 bases at J, with 18 bases in the middle. CDR3 length: 13 residues. Germline assignment: CDR1 SGHTA and CDR2 FQGTGA. The CDR3 nucleotides read TGTGCCAGCAGCCCCCAGGGGCGCAATGAGCAGTACTTC. As protein: CASSPQGRNEQYF.

The chain joins TRBV5-1 to TRBJ1-4, with no clear D. Germline CDR1 and CDR2: SGHRS and YFSETQ. V gave up 0 bases and J gave up 0 bases, with 6 bases separating them. The CDR3 runs to 15 residues. CDR3 bases: TGCGCCAGCAGCTTGGATGCGGCAACTAATGAAAAACTGTTTTTT. Translated, it gives CASSLDAATNEKLFF.